The source of this T cell receptor beta chain is a study of T cells expressing NK-cell markers. Study-level findings and limits: NKG2C+ dominant clonotypes from 5 to 7 donors made up about 1.0-7.5% of CD8+ T cells.

From its re-call of the 5' RACE reads, TCRdb lists each CDR3 protein once, without DNA. The listing contains a few hundred thousand distinct CDR3 sequences. CDR1 SGHRS and CDR2 YFSETQ come from the germline V gene. This CDR3 comprises 13 residues. Of note for this clonotype: The target antigen is unknown.

The gene calls are TRBV5-1 and TRBJ2-7; there is no DNA to check the TCRdb D call of TRBD1. Sequenced: blood T cells: a sorted CD56 or NKG2C T cell subset, CD4+ or CD8+ T cells, or bulk PBMC T cells (not recorded which). The TCR was taken from a man aged 18-75 years in good health. The CDR3 sequence is CASSRQGVYEQYF.